The clone carrying this T cell receptor (beta chain) has more than one count but fewer than ten. Antigen unknown. The sample belongs to a study of beta chain features in type 1 diabetes. Study conclusions and caveats: Sequencing of cDNA might inflate the share of cells that strongly express TCR. Type 1 diabetes patients had moderately but significantly shorter TCRB CDR3s in all four CD4+ subsets.

By way of CD45RO/CCR7/CD25/CD127/CD95/CD27, the CD4+ regulatory, stem cell-like memory, central memory and naive cells were sorted. Expressed TCRB transcripts were sequenced because the isolated RNA had all been reverse transcribed beforehand. Naive, central memory and regulatory T cell samples produced a mean of approximately 3.6 million reads. The assay was immunoSEQ multiplex PCR, and TCRdb's table has in-frame clones only and misses some. The table has approximately 150,000 clones, roughly 60% seen once; the top ten hold roughly 0.092%. Trimming at V came to 0 bases and at J to 0 bases, leaving 5 bases not matched to a gene. CDR3 length: 16 residues. The germline CDR1 and CDR2 sequences are GTSNPN and SVGIG (reference sequence).

Sequencing input: naive CD4+ T cells from blood. This TCR derives from a man aged 25 to 40 with type 1 diabetes. The V call is TRBV30, the J call TRBJ1-3; 7 positions match TRBD1. The CDR3 DNA sequence: TGTGCCTGGAGTGTACAGGGGTCGACCTCTGGAAACACCATATATTTT. This translates into CAWSVQGSTSGNTIYF.